The entry below describes one T cell receptor (beta chain). The CDR3 end is not reached by the read, which stops 3 residues before it; the germline J gene fills it in. This entry belongs to a study of T cells in women clearing cervical HPV infection. Method: immunoSEQ multiplex PCR; TCRdb's copy keeps in-frame clones and lacks some. The table lists more than 30,000 clones. Germline trimming cut 11 bases from V and 0 bases from J; bases unmatched to any gene: 6. CDR3 length equals 14 residues. Germline lookup yields CDR1 MRHNA and CDR2 SNTAGT. Specimen: blood buffy coat. The chain recombines TRBV6-4 with TRBJ2-2; 7 positions agree with TRBD1. This receptor was taken from a woman between 18 and 75 years old with a cervical HPV16 infection that either progressed to CIN3+ or cleared (not recorded which). CDR3 DNA, as far as it was read: TGTGCCTCCCAAGGGGGCGCGAACACCGGGGAG. Protein product: CASQGGANTGE. The entire CDR3 protein is CASQGGANTGELFF.